This TCR beta chain was identified during a study of blood T cell repertoires in COVID-19. As for the study in general: The cDNA or gDNA used as material had been derived from T cells, B-cell-depleted T cells, or PBMCs.

Produced via immunoSEQ multiplex PCR; TCRdb's table is partial and in-frame only. Of about 250,000 clones listed, approximately 90% were seen once; the top ten hold roughly 3.1%. The CDR3 consists of 15 residues. CDR1 SGHNT and CDR2 YYREEE come from the germline V gene (reference sequence). V dropped 1 base and J dropped 8; count of bases not matched to a gene: 9. This chain links TRBV5-4 with TRBJ2-1; 7 positions match TRBD2. The clonotype was recovered from a man aged 18 to 29 with active or convalescent COVID-19. The specimen was peripheral blood. This CDR3 reads CASSLYAGVYDEQFF. For the CDR3, the DNA is TGTGCCAGCAGCTTGTATGCGGGAGTGTACGATGAGCAGTTCTTC.